This TCR beta chain came from a study of cytomegalovirus exposure and HLA in healthy donors. On the study more broadly: The early release's HLA-typed donors yielded tens of millions of unique TCRs.

With regard to this clone: As yet, its antigen is unknown.

The study, taken as a whole, reports: In a later analysis, V- and J-gene trimming of beta chains associated with a DCLRE1C missense variant, replicated independently. Across donors, sequencing depth was assumed by presence/absence analyses to be roughly uniform.

The V end was cut by 1 base, the J end by 2 bases, with 8 bases between. Germline lookup yields CDR1 SGHTA and CDR2 FQGNSA. The CDR3 sequence is 14 residues long. Primers for the PCR totalled 60 Vbeta and 13 Jbeta. Method: immunoSEQ multiplex PCR; TCRdb's copy keeps in-frame clones and lacks some. The sample lists about 93,000 clones, around 84% occurring once. The receptor was derived from a woman aged 40 to 50 in good health and CMV-seronegative. The rearrangement links TRBV7-2 to TRBJ1-1, with D maybe TRBD1 (6 bases). Sequencing input: PBMCs. The CDR3 region is CASSLDGTNTEAFF. CDR3 nucleotides: TGTGCCAGCAGCTTAGACGGGACAAACACTGAAGCTTTCTTT.